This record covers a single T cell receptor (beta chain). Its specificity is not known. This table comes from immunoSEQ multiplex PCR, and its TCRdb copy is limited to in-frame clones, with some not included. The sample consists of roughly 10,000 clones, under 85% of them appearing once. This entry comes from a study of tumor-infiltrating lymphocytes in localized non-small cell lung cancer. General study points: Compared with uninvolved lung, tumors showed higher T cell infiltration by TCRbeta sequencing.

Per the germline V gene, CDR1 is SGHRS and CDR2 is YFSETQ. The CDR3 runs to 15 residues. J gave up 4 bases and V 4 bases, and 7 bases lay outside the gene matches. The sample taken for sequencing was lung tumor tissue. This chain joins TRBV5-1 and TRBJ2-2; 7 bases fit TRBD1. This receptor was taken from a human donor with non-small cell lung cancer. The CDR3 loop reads CASSIQGIGTGELFF. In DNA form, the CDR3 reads TGCGCCAGCAGCATACAGGGGATCGGCACCGGGGAGCTGTTTTTT.